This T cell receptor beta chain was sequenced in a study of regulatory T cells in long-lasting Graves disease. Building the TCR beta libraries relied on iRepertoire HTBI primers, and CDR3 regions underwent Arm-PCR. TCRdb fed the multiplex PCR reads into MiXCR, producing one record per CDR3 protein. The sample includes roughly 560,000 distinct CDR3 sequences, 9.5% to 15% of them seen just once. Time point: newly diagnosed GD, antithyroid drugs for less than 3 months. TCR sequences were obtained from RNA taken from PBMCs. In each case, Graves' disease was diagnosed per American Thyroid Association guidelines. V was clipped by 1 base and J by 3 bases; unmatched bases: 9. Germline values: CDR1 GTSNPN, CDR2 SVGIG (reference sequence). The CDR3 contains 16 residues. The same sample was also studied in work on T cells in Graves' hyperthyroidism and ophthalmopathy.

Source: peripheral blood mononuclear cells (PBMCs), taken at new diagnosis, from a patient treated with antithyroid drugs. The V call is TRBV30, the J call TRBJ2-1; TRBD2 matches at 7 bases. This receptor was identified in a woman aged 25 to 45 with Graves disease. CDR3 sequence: CAWSEAAGMLYNEQFF. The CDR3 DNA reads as TGTGCCTGGAGTGAAGCAGCGGGAATGCTCTACAATGAGCAGTTCTTC.